Presented here are 8 T cell receptor beta chains from one specimen sequenced in a study of blood T cell repertoires in COVID-19 (dated by TCRdb to about 2020). The library was made by the immunoSEQ multiplex PCR assay. Drawn from immuneACCESS, this table holds only the in-frame rearrangements with V and J called that TCRdb kept. Clones are partly lost; checked studies trace under half to an unresolved V gene and leave the rest unexplained. This sample gives around 120,000 clones in total; around 78% of them show up just once. The ten biggest clones cover approximately 2.4% of the sample. The sample was peripheral blood. Receptor source: a man between 65 and 79 years old with acute or convalescent COVID-19.

J is TRBJ2-1 and V is TRBV3-1 (or the pseudogene TRBV3-2); 11 positions agree with TRBD1. Germline V gene data show CDR1 as LGHDT and CDR2 as YNNKEL (reference sequence). V shed 3 bases and J 5 bases; nucleotides not matched to a gene: 3. The CDR3 loop spans 15 amino acids. CDR3: CASSQDRGPHNEQFF. CDR3 sequence (DNA): TGTGCCAGCAGCCAGGACAGGGGGCCCCACAATGAGCAGTTCTTC.

This clone occurred once. The chain uses TRBV18 and TRBJ1-1, with D perhaps matching TRBD1 (6 bases). There are 14 residues in the CDR3. V lost 7 bases and J lost 1, with 13 bases in between. CDR1 is KGHSH and CDR2 is LQKENI in the germline V gene. DNA for the CDR3: TGTGCCAGCTATAAAAGGACAGCGAACACTGAAGCTTTCTTT. It encodes CASYKRTANTEAFF.

V is TRBV7-3 and J is TRBJ2-5; TRBD1 aligns across 7 bases. The CDR3 has 15 amino acids. The junction had 10 bases not matched to a gene; V was cut back by 4 bases and J by 5 bases. Germline V gene sequence: CDR1 SGHTA, CDR2 FQGTGA. Written as DNA, the CDR3 is TGTGCCAGCAGCTCCCAGGGACAGCCGGGGGAGACCCAGTACTTC. Translation gives CASSSQGQPGETQYF.

V is TRBV25-1 and J is TRBJ1-6, with D tentatively TRBD1 (6 bases). CDR1 is MGHDK and CDR2 is SYGVNS in the germline V gene. Between the trimmed V and J ends, which lost 2 bases and 7 bases, there was a span of 9 bases. The CDR3 consists of 14 residues. The CDR3 region is CASSEGTRNSPLHF. The DNA for the CDR3 is TGTGCCAGCAGTGAAGGGACAAGGAATTCACCCCTCCACTTT.

The V and J genes are TRBV2 and TRBJ1-6, with unresolved D. Trimming removed 0 bases at V and 7 bases at J, with 7 bases between. The V gene's germline CDR1 is SNHLY and CDR2 FYNNEI. CDR3 size: 14 residues. Here the CDR3 reads CASSEAGRNSPLHF. In nucleotides, the CDR3 is TGTGCCAGCAGTGAAGCGGGGAGGAATTCACCCCTCCACTTT.

The chain uses TRBV5-6 and TRBJ2-2, with D possibly matching TRBD2 (5 bases). Trimming removed 2 bases at V and 2 bases at J, with 10 bases between. This CDR3 region has 15 residues. Germline V lookup: CDR1 SGHDT, CDR2 YYEEEE. CDR3 residues: CASSFLGRNTGELFF. The CDR3 DNA reads TGTGCCAGCAGCTTCCTGGGGAGAAACACCGGGGAGCTGTTTTTT. Together with reference TRBV5-6 and TRBJ2-2, the CDR3 gives the full variable domain: DAGVTQSPTHLIKTRGQQVTLRCSPKSGHDTVSWYQQALGQGPQFIFQYYEEEERQRGNFPDRFSGHQFPNYSSELNVNALLLGDSALYLCASSFLGRNTGELFFGEGSRLTVL.

The chain links TRBV6-5 to TRBJ2-1; D perhaps matches TRBD2 (5 bases). Deletions cut 2 bases from V and 1 base from J, with 9 bases between. The CDR3 runs to 15 residues. Germline V gives CDR1 MNHEY, CDR2 SVGAGI. The CDR3 sequence is CASSYEGRSYNEQFF. CDR3 coding DNA: TGTGCCAGCAGTTACGAGGGAAGGTCCTACAATGAGCAGTTCTTC.

About this clone: This sample includes further DNA sequences coding for the same CDR3. The V and J genes are TRBV19 and TRBJ1-3; the D is unclear. The germline V gene has CDR1 LNHDA and CDR2 SQIVND (reference sequence). This CDR3 has 15 residues. Trimming removed 2 bases at V and 0 bases at J, with 8 bases between. DNA for the CDR3: TGTGCCAGTAGTATATTCAGAAGCTCTGGAAACACCATATATTTT. Protein sequence: CASSIFRSSGNTIYF.